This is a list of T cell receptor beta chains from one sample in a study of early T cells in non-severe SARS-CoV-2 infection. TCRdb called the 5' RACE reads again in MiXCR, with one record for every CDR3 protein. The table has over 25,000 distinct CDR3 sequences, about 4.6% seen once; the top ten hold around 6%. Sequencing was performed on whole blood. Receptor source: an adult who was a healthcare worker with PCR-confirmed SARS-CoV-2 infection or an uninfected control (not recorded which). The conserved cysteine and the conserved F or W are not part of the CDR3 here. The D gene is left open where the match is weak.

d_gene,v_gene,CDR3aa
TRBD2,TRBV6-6,ASSYSRGGGVASVGPY
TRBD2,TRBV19,ASRFPGSGGSGELF
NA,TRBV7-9,ASSLLRQGDTQY
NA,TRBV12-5,ASGRTERELF
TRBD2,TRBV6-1,ASSAMTSGVHEQF
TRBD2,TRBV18,ASSPREIYEQY
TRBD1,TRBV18,ASSRRTGTDTQY
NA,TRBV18,ASSPSTGELF
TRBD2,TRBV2,ASSWTSGSSYNEQF
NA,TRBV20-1,SARAEGSYEQY
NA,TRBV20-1,SAREVDSEVQPQH
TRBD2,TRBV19,ASRPTAGGSGTGELF
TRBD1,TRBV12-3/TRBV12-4,ASSFVRGETQY
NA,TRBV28,ASSPGGVHGYT
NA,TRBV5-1,ASSSNSDTGELF
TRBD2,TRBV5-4,ASSPRLAGVTDTQY
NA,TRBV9,ASSVGSNEQF
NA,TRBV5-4,ASSLSLGIADTQY
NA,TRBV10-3,AISEIMLQETQY
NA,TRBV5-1,ASSFKSRGYGYT
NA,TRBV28,ASSPVGQTYYEQY
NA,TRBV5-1,ASSLAGVSYEQY
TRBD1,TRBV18,ASSSSDRASPLH
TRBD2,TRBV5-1,ASSPSGGTTDTQY
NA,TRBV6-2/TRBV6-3,ASSQRGQLQKTQY
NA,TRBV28,ASRSRVGYGYT
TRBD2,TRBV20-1,SAKLAGGPAGTQY